Listed below are T cell receptor beta chains from one sample, sequenced in a study of graft-versus-host responses after intestinal transplantation. TCRdb's copy holds only in-frame clones and misses some; the assay was immunoSEQ multiplex PCR. This table holds tens of thousands of clones, less than 90% found once. These TCRs are of unknown antigen specificity. Sequencing used unstimulated CD8+ T cells sorted from spleen or lymph node cells, obtained before intestinal transplant. These receptors originate from a human donor who received an intestinal transplant. Each CDR3 is given with its conserved first and last residue. The order of the fields is clone size, J gene, D gene, V gene, CDR3 DNA, CDR3 protein. A D gene is named only where the DNA matches it firmly. A clone size is listed for some rows: how often the clone was seen (once, few, many), or a class if it is expanded.

-	TRBJ1-3	-	TRBV6-4	TGTGCCAGCAGTGACAGGGTACGAGGAAACACCATATATTTT	CASSDRVRGNTIYF
-	TRBJ2-1	TRBD2	TRBV13	TGTGCCAGCAGCTTGGGACTAGCGGACTCCTACAATGAGCAGTTCTTC	CASSLGLADSYNEQFF
-	TRBJ2-3	TRBD2	TRBV7-2	TGTGCCAGCAGCTACTGGACTAGCGGGTTATACACAGATACGCAGTATTTT	CASSYWTSGLYTDTQYF
-	TRBJ2-7	TRBD2	TRBV5-6	TGTGCCAGCAGGGACCTGACTAGCGGCTACGAGCAGTACTTC	CASRDLTSGYEQYF
once	TRBJ2-1	-	TRBV27	TGTGCCAGCAGCTGGGACTTCGACAATGAGCAGTTCTTC	CASSWDFDNEQFF
-	TRBJ2-7	-	TRBV6-1	TGTGCCAGCAGTGACCCGAGACTAAGGAGCTACGAGCAGTACTTC	CASSDPRLRSYEQYF
once	TRBJ2-1	-	TRBV4-1	TGCGCCAGCAGCCAGGAAGGAGAAGTAGAGCGGTTCTTC	CASSQEGEVERFF
once	TRBJ2-3	TRBD2	TRBV4-1	TGCGCCAGCAGCCAAGAAATCCCGGGGGGGTATCCAGATACGCAGTATTTT	CASSQEIPGGYPDTQYF
few	TRBJ2-7	-	TRBV19	TGTGCCAGTAGTAAAACAGCAGACGAGCAGTACTTC	CASSKTADEQYF
-	TRBJ2-1	-	TRBV29-1	TGCAGCGTTCGGCCTCTGGCCCACAATGAGCAGTTCTTC	CSVRPLAHNEQFF
-	TRBJ1-2	-	TRBV19	TGTGCCAGTAGTATAGACAGGGGACGGAATGGCTACACCTTC	CASSIDRGRNGYTF
once	TRBJ2-7	TRBD1	TRBV18	TGTGCCAGCTCACCACCGGACAGGATCGGGCAGTACTTC	CASSPPDRIGQYF
-	TRBJ2-7	-	TRBV5-7	TGTGCCAGCAGCTTGCTAAAACTAGGGGGAGCGTGCTTC	CASSLLKLGGACF
many	TRBJ2-7	TRBD1	TRBV5-1	TGCGCCAGCAGGGAAGCCGGACAGGGAGCCTACGAGCAGTACTTC	CASREAGQGAYEQYF
-	TRBJ2-3	-	TRBV6-4	TGTGCCAGCAGTGAGCGGGACACAGATACGCAGTATTTT	CASSERDTDTQYF
-	TRBJ2-5	-	TRBV15	TGTGCCACCAGCACCCGACCAGAGACCCAGTACTTC	CATSTRPETQYF
-	TRBJ2-4	-	TRBV6-5	TGTGCCAGCAGTAATTTTACCGGAAACTTAAACATTCAGTACTTC	CASSNFTGNLNIQYF
few	TRBJ1-5	TRBD1	TRBV15	TGTGCCACCAGCGGACACACAGGGGGTAGCAATCAGCCCCAGCATTTT	CATSGHTGGSNQPQHF
-	TRBJ2-7	-	TRBV11-2	TGTGCCAGCAGCTTAGATCTGGGGGGCCGCTCCTACGAGCAGTACTTC	CASSLDLGGRSYEQYF
-	TRBJ2-7	TRBD1	TRBV27	TGTGCCAGCAGTTTAGTGGCAGGGGGCCAATACGAGCAGTACTTC	CASSLVAGGQYEQYF
once	TRBJ1-2	-	TRBV12-5	TGTGCTAGTGGTTTGGTACGGGTCAATCAGTTAGCTAACTATGGCTACACCTTC	CASGLVRVNQLANYGYTF
-	TRBJ2-5	TRBD1	TRBV29-1	TGCAGCGTCTGGACAGGGGAGGGGGAGACCCAGTACTTC	CSVWTGEGETQYF
-	TRBJ1-4	-	TRBV7-9	TGTGCCAGCAGCCCCAAAGGAAAACTGTTTTTT	CASSPKGKLFF
-	TRBJ2-3	-	TRBV6-1	TGTGCCAGCAGTAACGGAAACTGGAAAGATACGCAGTATTTT	CASSNGNWKDTQYF
-	TRBJ2-2	TRBD1	TRBV6-5	TGTGCCAGCACGACAGGGATCACCGGGGAGCTGTTTTTT	CASTTGITGELFF
-	TRBJ1-5	-	TRBV28	TGTGCCAGCAGTTTCGCGGGTAGCAATCAGCCCCAGCATTTT	CASSFAGSNQPQHF
once	TRBJ1-5	-	TRBV6-5	TGTGCCAGCAGATGGACAGCTGATAGCAATCAGCCCCAGCATTTT	CASRWTADSNQPQHF
-	TRBJ1-2	TRBD1	TRBV19	TGTGCCAGTTCCTTCCTCCGGGACAGGGGGCTCGATGGTGGCTACACCTTC	CASSFLRDRGLDGGYTF
-	TRBJ2-3	-	TRBV9	TGTGCCAGCACAGTGGGAGGCGACACAGATACGCAGTATTTT	CASTVGGDTDTQYF
-	TRBJ2-5	TRBD2	TRBV9	TGTGCCAGCAGCGAAGGAGCGGGGGTTCAAGAGACCCAGTACTTC	CASSEGAGVQETQYF
-	TRBJ1-2	-	TRBV6-5	TGTGCCAGCAGTTACCGGCGGTGGCTTGATTATGGCTACACCTTC	CASSYRRWLDYGYTF
few	TRBJ2-2	TRBD1	TRBV19	TGTGCCAGTAGTATAGTGGGACAGCTCACCGGGGAGCTGTTTTTT	CASSIVGQLTGELFF
-	TRBJ2-2	-	TRBV1	TGCACCAGCAGCCAAGAAGGACTAGCGGGAGCCGGGGAGCTGTTTTTT	CTSSQEGLAGAGELFF
-	TRBJ2-1	TRBD2	TRBV5-1	TGCGCCAGCAGCCAGACTAGCGGGAGTTTAAATGAGCAGTTCTTC	CASSQTSGSLNEQFF
-	TRBJ2-5	-	TRBV6-1	TGTGCCAGCAACTTCCAGGAATTCCAGTACTTC	CASNFQEFQYF
-	TRBJ2-1	TRBD2	TRBV27	TGTGCCAGCAGTTTCGGAATAGCGGGGGCTCCAGTACCCGGTGAGCAGTTCTTC	CASSFGIAGAPVPGEQFF
once	TRBJ2-5	TRBD1	TRBV5-6	TGTGCCAGCTGGCATGCAGGGACAGAATACTTC	CASWHAGTEYF
-	TRBJ1-1	-	TRBV7-6	TGTGCCAGCAGCTTAATTCCCCGGGGGGGGAACACTGAAGCTTTCTTT	CASSLIPRGGNTEAFF
-	TRBJ2-3	-	TRBV25-1	TGTGCCAGCAGTGAGGAAGTCACAGATACGCAGTATTTT	CASSEEVTDTQYF
-	TRBJ2-3	-	TRBV6-1	TGTGCCAGCAGCAGGGACAGCACAGATACGCAGTATTTT	CASSRDSTDTQYF
once	TRBJ2-2	TRBD2	TRBV27	TGTGCCAGCAGTCCAACTAGCGGGAGAGGGACCGGGGAGCTGTTTTTT	CASSPTSGRGTGELFF
-	TRBJ1-1	-	TRBV19	TGTGCCAGCAAAGACACTGAAGCTTTCTTT	CASKDTEAFF
-	TRBJ2-5	TRBD1	TRBV6-5	TGTGCCAGCAGTTCCCGACAGGGAAAAGAGACCCAGTACTTC	CASSSRQGKETQYF
-	TRBJ2-7	-	TRBV7-9	TGTGCCAGCAGCTTAGACAGCCGAGCCTACGAGCAGTACTTC	CASSLDSRAYEQYF
-	TRBJ1-2	-	TRBV6-5	TGTGCCAGCAGTTACGCAGGGGCGGATGGCTACACCTTC	CASSYAGADGYTF
once	TRBJ2-2	TRBD2	TRBV7-9	TGTGCCAGCAGGCCGACTAGCCCGAACACCGGGGAGCTGTTTTTT	CASRPTSPNTGELFF
-	TRBJ1-5	-	TRBV6-6	TGTGCCAGCATTGGAGCAAGCAATCAGCCCCAGCATTTT	CASIGASNQPQHF
-	TRBJ1-1	-	TRBV6-1	TGTGCCAGCAGTGAACTGGACACCATGAACACTGAAGCTTTCTTT	CASSELDTMNTEAFF
-	TRBJ2-3	-	TRBV7-2	TGTGCCAGCAGCCGAAGGCCTTGGGGTTCAAGCACAGATACGCAGTATTTT	CASSRRPWGSSTDTQYF
-	TRBJ2-7	TRBD1	TRBV6-1	TGTGCCAGCGAGGTGAGACAGGGGGCCTACGAGCAGTACTTC	CASEVRQGAYEQYF
-	TRBJ2-5	TRBD2	TRBV14	TGTGCCAGCAGCGCTATCCGACCGGGACTAGCGGGCCAAGAGACCCAGTACTTC	CASSAIRPGLAGQETQYF
few	TRBJ1-2	-	TRBV5-5	TGTGCCAGCAGCTTGGAAGGTGGGGGTGGTTACTATGGCTACACCTTC	CASSLEGGGGYYGYTF
-	TRBJ2-7	-	TRBV28	TGTGCCAGCAGTGACCTAGCGAAGAGCTCCTACGAGCAGTACTTC	CASSDLAKSSYEQYF
once	TRBJ2-7	-	TRBV9	TGTGCCAGCAGCGTAGCTGAGGGTTACGAGCAGTACTTC	CASSVAEGYEQYF
few	TRBJ1-5	-	TRBV28	TGTGCCAGCAGCCTCCGAAATAGCAATCAGCCCCAGCATTTT	CASSLRNSNQPQHF
-	TRBJ2-7	-	TRBV5-1	TGCGCCAGCAGTCACGACTACGAGCAGTACTTC	CASSHDYEQYF
-	TRBJ1-3	-	TRBV11-2	TGTGCCAGCAGCTTACGTGGGACACGCGGAAACACCATATATTTT	CASSLRGTRGNTIYF
-	TRBJ2-7	TRBD2	TRBV27	TGTGCCAGCAGTTCTGCCCTCCCGGGACTAGAGAACCTGAGCTCCTACGAGCAGTACTTC	CASSSALPGLENLSSYEQYF
-	TRBJ1-5	TRBD1	TRBV4-2	TGTGCCAGCAGCCAAGAAAGTGGACAGGAGAATCAGCCCCAGCATTTT	CASSQESGQENQPQHF